The 10 T cell receptor beta chains in this list originate from one sample, sequenced in a study of T-cell reconstitution after alpha-beta-depleted transplantation in children. Library preparation (for TCRbeta) was performed with unique molecular identifiers. TCRdb used MiXCR to reprocess the PCR reads, holding one entry per CDR3 protein. The sample lists about 350,000 distinct CDR3 sequences; about an eighth were seen once. Here the sequenced sample was PBMCs, taken from the stem cell graft. These TCRs come from a human donor who donated a stem cell graft to a child with Fanconi anemia.

In this sample, this clonotype turned up a few times. V usage is TRBV15 and J usage is TRBJ2-2; TRBD1 aligns across 7 bases. The CDR3 covers 15 residues. After removal of 4 bases from V and 5 bases from J, the junction contained 7 bases not matched to a gene. Germline V gene lookup returns CDR1 LNHNV and CDR2 YYDKDF (reference sequence). The CDR3 DNA follows: TGTGCCACCAGCACCTGGGACAGCCAAACCGGGGAGCTGTTTTTT. Protein product: CATSTWDSQTGELFF.

This clonotype has a handful of counts. The chain has TRBV18 and TRBJ2-3, with D possibly being TRBD1 (6 bases). The CDR3 is made up of 13 amino acids. From germline, CDR1 is KGHSH and CDR2 LQKENI. The V end lost 6 bases, the J end lost 2 bases, and 9 bases lay between the germline ends. In DNA, the CDR3 is TGTGCCAGCTCCCGGACAGACACAGATACGCAGTATTTT. This translates into CASSRTDTDTQYF.

The sample holds many counts of this clonotype. The V call is TRBV5-1, the J call TRBJ1-1; no reliable D call. With 2 bases removed from V and 1 base from J, the gap between germline ends came to 9 bases. Germline CDR1 and CDR2: SGHRS and YFSETQ. This CDR3 contains 14 residues. The CDR3 reads CASSFPEGNTEAFF. The CDR3 bases are TGCGCCAGCAGCTTCCCGGAGGGGAACACTGAAGCTTTCTTT.

This clonotype was observed many times. The V call is TRBV2, the J call TRBJ2-5, with D possibly called TRBD1 or TRBD2 (5 bases each). CDR1 SNHLY and CDR2 FYNNEI come from the germline V gene. The CDR3 runs to 12 residues. CDR3 protein: CVVSGTGETQYF. The CDR3 DNA reads as TGTGTCGTTTCCGGGACCGGGGAGACCCAGTACTTC.

The chain employs TRBV11-1 and TRBJ2-2; TRBD1 matches 7 bases. The CDR3 extends over 17 amino acids. V shed 5 bases and J 6 bases; nucleotides not matched to a gene: 15. The germline V gene has CDR1 SGHAT and CDR2 FQDESV (reference sequence). CDR3 region: CASSPRGQENFPGELFF. DNA for the CDR3: TGTGCCAGCAGCCCCCGCGGACAGGAGAATTTCCCCGGGGAGCTGTTTTTT.

The rearrangement uses TRBV5-1 and TRBJ2-1; D remains ambiguous. The ends were cut back, 0 bases at V and 1 base at J, with 8 bases in the middle. Germline CDR1 SGHRS, CDR2 YFSETQ. The CDR3 covers 15 residues. The CDR3 loop is CASSLGVQSYNEQFF. CDR3 nucleotide sequence: TGCGCCAGCAGCTTGGGGGTCCAATCCTACAATGAGCAGTTCTTC.

The sample holds many counts of this clonotype. The V call is TRBV20-1, the J call TRBJ1-4; the match to TRBD1 covers 7 bases. The CDR3 spans 11 residues. Trimming at V came to 5 bases and at J to 8 bases, leaving 2 bases not matched to a gene. Looked up from germline, CDR1 is DFQATT and CDR2 is SNEGSKA (reference sequence). CDR3 residues: CSASGQEKLFF. In nucleotides, the CDR3 is TGCAGTGCTTCGGGACAGGAAAAACTGTTTTTT.

CDR3 coding DNA: TGCGCCAGCAGCCTCGCCGGGACAGTTTACAATGAGCAGTTCTTC. Amino acid sequence: CASSLAGTVYNEQFF. The chain is built from TRBV5-1 and TRBJ2-1; TRBD1 agrees at 7 bases. Trimming removed 4 bases from V and 4 bases from J; junction bases left unmatched: 8. Germline V gene data show CDR1 as SGHRS and CDR2 as YFSETQ. CDR3 length: 15 amino acids.

As DNA, the CDR3 is TGTGCCAGCAGCTCCACAGGGATGAACACTGAAGCTTTCTTT. This gives the protein CASSSTGMNTEAFF. This chain joins TRBV11-2 and TRBJ1-1; a possible D gene is TRBD1 (6 bases). Trimming shortened V by 4 bases and J by 0 bases, and 9 bases separated the two germline ends. Germline values: CDR1 SGHAT, CDR2 FQNNGV. This CDR3 spans 14 amino acids.

This clonotype was detected ten times or more. This sequence joins TRBV10-2 and TRBJ2-5; perhaps TRBD2 as D (6 bases). The germline V gene has CDR1 WSHSY and CDR2 SAAADI. The CDR3 spans 13 residues. The V end was cut by 7 bases, the J end by 2 bases, with 11 bases between. The DNA for the CDR3 is TGCGCCAGCAACATACGGGGGCAAGAGACCCAGTACTTC. It codes for CASNIRGQETQYF.